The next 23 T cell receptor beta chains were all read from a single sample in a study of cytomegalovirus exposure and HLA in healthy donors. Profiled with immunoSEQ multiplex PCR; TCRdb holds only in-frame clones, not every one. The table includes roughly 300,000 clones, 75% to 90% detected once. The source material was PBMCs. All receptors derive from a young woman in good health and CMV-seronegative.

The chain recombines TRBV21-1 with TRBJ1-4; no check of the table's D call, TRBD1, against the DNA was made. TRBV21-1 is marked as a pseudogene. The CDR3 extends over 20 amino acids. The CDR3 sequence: CASSDHHLRDRGSGNEKLFF. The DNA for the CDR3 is TGTGCCAGCAGCGATCACCACCTCCGGGACAGGGGTTCCGGTAATGAAAAACTGTTTTTT.

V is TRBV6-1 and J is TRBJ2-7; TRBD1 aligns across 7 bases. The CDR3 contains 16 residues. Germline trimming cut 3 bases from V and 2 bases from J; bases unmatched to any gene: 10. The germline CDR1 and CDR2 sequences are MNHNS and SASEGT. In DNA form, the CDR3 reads TGTGCCAGCAGTGATCCGGGACAGCGTTTGACCTACGAGCAGTACTTC. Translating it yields CASSDPGQRLTYEQYF.

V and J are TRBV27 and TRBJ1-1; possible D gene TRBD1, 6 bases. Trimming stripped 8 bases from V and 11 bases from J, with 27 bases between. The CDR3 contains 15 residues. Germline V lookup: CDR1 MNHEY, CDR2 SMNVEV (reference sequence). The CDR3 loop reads CASFGTWTTSARAFF. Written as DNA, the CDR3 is TGTGCCAGCTTTGGGACATGGACGACATCAGCGCGGGCTTTCTTT.

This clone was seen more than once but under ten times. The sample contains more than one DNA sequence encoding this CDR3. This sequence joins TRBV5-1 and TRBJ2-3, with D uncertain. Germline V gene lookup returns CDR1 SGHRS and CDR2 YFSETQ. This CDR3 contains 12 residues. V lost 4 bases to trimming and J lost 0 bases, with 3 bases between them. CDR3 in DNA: TGCGCCAGCAGCACTAGCACAGATACGCAGTATTTT. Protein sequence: CASSTSTDTQYF.

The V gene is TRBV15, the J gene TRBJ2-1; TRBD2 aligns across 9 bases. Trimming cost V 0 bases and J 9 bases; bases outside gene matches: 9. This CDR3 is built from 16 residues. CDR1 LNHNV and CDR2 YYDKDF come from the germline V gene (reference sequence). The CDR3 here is CATSRDLAGAGGEQFF. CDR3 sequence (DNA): TGTGCCACCAGCAGAGATTTAGCGGGAGCCGGCGGTGAGCAGTTCTTC.

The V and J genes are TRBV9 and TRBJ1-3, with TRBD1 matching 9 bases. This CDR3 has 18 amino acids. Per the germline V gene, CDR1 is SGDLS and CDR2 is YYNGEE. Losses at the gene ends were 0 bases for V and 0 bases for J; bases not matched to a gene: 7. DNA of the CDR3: TGTGCCAGCAGCGTAGGGGTCCGGGGACAGGGCTCTGGAAACACCATATATTTT. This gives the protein CASSVGVRGQGSGNTIYF.

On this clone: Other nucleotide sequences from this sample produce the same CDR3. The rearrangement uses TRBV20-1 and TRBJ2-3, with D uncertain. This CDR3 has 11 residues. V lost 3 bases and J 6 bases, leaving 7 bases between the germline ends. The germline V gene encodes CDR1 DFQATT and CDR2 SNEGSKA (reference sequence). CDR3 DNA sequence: TGCAGTGCTAGTTTATCTGATACGCAGTATTTT. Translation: CSASLSDTQYF.

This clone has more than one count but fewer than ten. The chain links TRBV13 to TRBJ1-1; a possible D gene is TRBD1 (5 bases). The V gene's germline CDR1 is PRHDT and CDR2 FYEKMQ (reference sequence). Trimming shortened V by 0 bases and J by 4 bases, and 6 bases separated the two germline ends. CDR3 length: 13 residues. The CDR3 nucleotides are TGTGCCAGCAGCTTAGGGGGGCGCACTGAAGCTTTCTTT. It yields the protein CASSLGGRTEAFF.

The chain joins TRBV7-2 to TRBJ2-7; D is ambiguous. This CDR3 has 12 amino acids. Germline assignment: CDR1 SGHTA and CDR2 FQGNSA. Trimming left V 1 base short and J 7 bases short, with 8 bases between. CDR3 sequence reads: CASSLGSVEQYF. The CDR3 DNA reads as TGTGCCAGCAGCTTAGGGTCAGTTGAGCAGTACTTC.

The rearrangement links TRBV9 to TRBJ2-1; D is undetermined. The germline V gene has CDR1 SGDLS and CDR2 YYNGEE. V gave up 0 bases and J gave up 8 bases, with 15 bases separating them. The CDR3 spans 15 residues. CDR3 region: CASSVAKSATHEQFF. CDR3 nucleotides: TGTGCCAGCAGCGTAGCTAAGTCAGCGACCCATGAGCAGTTCTTC. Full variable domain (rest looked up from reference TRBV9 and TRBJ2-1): DSGVTQTPKHLITATGQRVTLRCSPRSGDLSVYWYQQSLDQGLQFLIQYYNGEERAKGNILERFSAQQFPDLHSELNLSSLELGDSALYFCASSVAKSATHEQFFGPGTRLTVL.

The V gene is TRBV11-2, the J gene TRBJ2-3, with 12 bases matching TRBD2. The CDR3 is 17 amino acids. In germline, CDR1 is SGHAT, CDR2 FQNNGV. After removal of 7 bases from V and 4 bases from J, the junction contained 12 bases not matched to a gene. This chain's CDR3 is CASIPSLAGGDADTQYF. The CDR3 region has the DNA TGTGCCAGCATTCCCAGCCTAGCGGGAGGGGATGCAGATACGCAGTATTTT.

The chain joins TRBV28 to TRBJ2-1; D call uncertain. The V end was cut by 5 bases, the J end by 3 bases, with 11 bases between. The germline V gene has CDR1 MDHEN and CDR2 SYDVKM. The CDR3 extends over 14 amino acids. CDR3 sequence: CASSPISGYNEQFF. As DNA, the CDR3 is TGTGCCAGCAGTCCAATTTCGGGCTACAATGAGCAGTTCTTC.

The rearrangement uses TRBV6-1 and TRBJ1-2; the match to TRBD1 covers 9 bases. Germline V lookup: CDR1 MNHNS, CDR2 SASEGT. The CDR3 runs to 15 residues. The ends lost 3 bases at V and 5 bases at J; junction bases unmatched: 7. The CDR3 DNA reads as TGTGCCAGCAGTGATCCCGGGACAGGGAGGTATGGCTACACCTTC. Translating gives CASSDPGTGRYGYTF.

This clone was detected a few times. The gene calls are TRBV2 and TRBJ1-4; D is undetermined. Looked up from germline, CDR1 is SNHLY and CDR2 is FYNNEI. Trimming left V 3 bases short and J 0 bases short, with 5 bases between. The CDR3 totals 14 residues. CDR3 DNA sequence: TGTGCCAGCAGTGATCGCGCAACTAATGAAAAACTGTTTTTT. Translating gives CASSDRATNEKLFF.

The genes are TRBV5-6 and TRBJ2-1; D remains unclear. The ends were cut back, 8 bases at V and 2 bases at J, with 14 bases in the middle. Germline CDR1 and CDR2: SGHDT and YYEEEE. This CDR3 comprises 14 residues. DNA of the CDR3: TGTGCCAGTAGCCGTGGCGGTCCCTACAATGAGCAGTTCTTC. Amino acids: CASSRGGPYNEQFF. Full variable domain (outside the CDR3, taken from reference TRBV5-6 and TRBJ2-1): DAGVTQSPTHLIKTRGQQVTLRCSPKSGHDTVSWYQQALGQGPQFIFQYYEEEERQRGNFPDRFSGHQFPNYSSELNVNALLLGDSALYLCASSRGGPYNEQFFGPGTRLTVL.

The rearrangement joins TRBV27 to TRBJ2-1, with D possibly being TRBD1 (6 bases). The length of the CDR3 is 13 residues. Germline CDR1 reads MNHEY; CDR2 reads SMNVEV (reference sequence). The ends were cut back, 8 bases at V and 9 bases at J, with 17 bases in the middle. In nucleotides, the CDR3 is TGTGCCAGCGGGCTGGGGGCATGGGGTGAGCAGTTCTTC. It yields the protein CASGLGAWGEQFF.

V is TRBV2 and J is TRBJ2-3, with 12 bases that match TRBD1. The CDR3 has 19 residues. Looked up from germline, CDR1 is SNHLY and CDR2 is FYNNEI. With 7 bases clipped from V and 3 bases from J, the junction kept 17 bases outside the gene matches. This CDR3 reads CASNPGQGASSVRTDTQYF. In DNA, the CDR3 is TGTGCCAGCAACCCGGGACAGGGGGCCTCTAGCGTTAGGACAGATACGCAGTATTTT.

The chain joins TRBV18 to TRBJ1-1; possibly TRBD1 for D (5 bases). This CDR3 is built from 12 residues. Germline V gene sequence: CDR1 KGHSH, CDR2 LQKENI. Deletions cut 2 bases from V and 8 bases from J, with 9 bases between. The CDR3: CASSPGQGEAFF. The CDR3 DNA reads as TGTGCCAGCTCACCAGGGCAGGGAGAAGCTTTCTTT.

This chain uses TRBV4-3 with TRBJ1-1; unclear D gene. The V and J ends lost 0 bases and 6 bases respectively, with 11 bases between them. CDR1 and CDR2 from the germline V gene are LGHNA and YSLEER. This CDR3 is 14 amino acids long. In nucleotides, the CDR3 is TGCGCCAGCAGCCAAGAAACGGAGGGCGCTGAAGCTTTCTTT. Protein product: CASSQETEGAEAFF.

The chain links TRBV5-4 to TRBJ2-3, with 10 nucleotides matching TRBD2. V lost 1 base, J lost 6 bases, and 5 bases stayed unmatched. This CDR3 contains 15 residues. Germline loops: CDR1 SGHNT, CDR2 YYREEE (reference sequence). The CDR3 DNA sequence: TGTGCCAGCAGCTTGAAACTAGCGGGGATGGATACGCAGTATTTT. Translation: CASSLKLAGMDTQYF.

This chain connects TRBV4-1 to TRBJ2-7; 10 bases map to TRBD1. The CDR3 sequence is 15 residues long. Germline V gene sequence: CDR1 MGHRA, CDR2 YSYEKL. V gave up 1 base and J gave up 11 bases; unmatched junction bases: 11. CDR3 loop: CASSQGDRGSTAEYF. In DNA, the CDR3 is TGCGCCAGCAGCCAAGGGGACAGGGGTTCGACGGCGGAGTACTTC.

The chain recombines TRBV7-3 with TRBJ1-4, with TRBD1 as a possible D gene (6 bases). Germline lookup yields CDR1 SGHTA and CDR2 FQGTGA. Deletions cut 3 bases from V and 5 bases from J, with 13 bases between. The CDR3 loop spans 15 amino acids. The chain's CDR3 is CASSFHRAPNEKLFF. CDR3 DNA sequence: TGTGCCAGCAGCTTTCACAGGGCACCCAATGAAAAACTGTTTTTT. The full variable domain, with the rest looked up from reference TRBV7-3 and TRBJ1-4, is GAGVSQTPSNKVTEKGKYVELRCDPISGHTALYWYRQSLGQGPEFLIYFQGTGAADDSGLPNDRFFAVRPEGSVSTLKIQRTERGDSAVYLCASSFHRAPNEKLFFGSGTQLSVL.

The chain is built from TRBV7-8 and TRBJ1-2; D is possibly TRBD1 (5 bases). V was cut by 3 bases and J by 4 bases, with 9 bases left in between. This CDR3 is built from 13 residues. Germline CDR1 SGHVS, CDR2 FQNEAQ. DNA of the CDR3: TGTGCCAGCAGCTTCGGCGGGACCTATGGCTACACCTTC. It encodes CASSFGGTYGYTF.